This T cell receptor (beta chain) derives from a study of blood T cell repertoires in COVID-19. Overall study context: The origin of the acute and convalescent COVID-19 samples was the United States, Italy and Spain. Sample material is recorded as cDNA or gDNA derived from T cells, B-cell-depleted T cells, or PBMCs.

Original methodology: Estimates of nucleated cell counts were drawn from the amplification of reference gene primers. Clones were read by immunoSEQ multiplex PCR, and TCRdb kept only the in-frame ones, dropping some. The V and J calls and the clone size are those of that table, but D and trimming were determined from the DNA. The repertoire consists of around 100,000 clones, with over 65% occurring once and the leading ten covering about 7.3%. This CDR3 region has 17 residues. The V gene lost 3 bases and the J gene lost 7 bases, with 22 bases spanning the gap. Germline V gene data show CDR1 as LNHDA and CDR2 as SQIVND (reference sequence).

The TCR sequence derives from a woman aged 40 to 50 with acute or convalescent COVID-19. Sequenced material: peripheral blood. The chain employs TRBV19 and TRBJ1-5; D is possibly TRBD1 (5 bases). For the CDR3, the DNA is TGTGCCAGTAGTATTCCTAGGGGATTCTCCTCAGAGCAGCCCCAGCATTTT. Translated, it gives CASSIPRGFSSEQPQHF.